This TCR beta chain was identified in a study of blood T cells in healthy people across ages. The V gene end was trimmed by 5 bases and the J gene end by 2 bases; junction bases not matched to a gene: 22. The CDR3 loop spans 22 amino acids. Germline V gene sequence: CDR1 SGHTA, CDR2 FQGTGA. The authors ran a second PCR of about 7 to 12 cycles using a sample-barcoded 5' primer and a J-beta primer mix. TCRdb re-called the 5' RACE reads with MiXCR, one entry per CDR3 protein. Here the sample spans 600,000 to 850,000 distinct CDR3 sequences, approximately 25% being singletons. These data are also associated with another study on T cells of mothers and their children.

This clonotype was obtained from a boy between 10 and 17 years old in good health. The specimen sequenced was blood. The chain couples TRBV7-3 to TRBJ2-1, with 12 bases lining up with TRBD2. The CDR3 DNA sequence: TGTGCCAGCAGCCCACACCCGGGACCGAGACTAGCGGGAGACAGGACCTACAATGAGCAGTTCTTC. Residues: CASSPHPGPRLAGDRTYNEQFF.